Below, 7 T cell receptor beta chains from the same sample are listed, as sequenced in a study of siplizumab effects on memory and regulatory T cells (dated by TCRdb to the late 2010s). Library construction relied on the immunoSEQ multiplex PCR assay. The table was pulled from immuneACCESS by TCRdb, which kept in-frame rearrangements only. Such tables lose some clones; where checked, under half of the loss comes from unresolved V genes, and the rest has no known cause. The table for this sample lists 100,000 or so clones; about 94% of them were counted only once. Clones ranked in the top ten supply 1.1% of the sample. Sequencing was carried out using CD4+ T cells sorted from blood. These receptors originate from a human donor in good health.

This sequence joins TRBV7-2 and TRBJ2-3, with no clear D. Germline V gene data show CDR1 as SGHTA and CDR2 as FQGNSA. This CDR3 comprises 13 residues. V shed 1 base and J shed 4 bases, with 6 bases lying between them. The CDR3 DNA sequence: TGTGCCAGCAGCTTAGAGGGTGCAGATACGCAGTATTTT. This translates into CASSLEGADTQYF.

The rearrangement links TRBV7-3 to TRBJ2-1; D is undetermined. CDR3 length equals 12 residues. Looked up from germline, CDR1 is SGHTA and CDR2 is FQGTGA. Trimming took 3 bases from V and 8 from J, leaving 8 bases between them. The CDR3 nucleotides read TGTGCCAGCAGCTTTTATCTTGATGAGCAGTTCTTC. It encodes CASSFYLDEQFF.

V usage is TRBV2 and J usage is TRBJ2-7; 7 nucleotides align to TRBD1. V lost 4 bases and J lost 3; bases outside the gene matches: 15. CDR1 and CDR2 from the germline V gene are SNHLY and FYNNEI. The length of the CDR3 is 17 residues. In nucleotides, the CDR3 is TGTGCCAGCAGTGCCCCGGGACAGAAGAAAATAAGCTACGAGCAGTACTTC. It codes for CASSAPGQKKISYEQYF. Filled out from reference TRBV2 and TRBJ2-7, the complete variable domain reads EPEVTQTPSHQVTQMGQEVILRCVPISNHLYFYWYRQILGQKVEFLVSFYNNEISEKSEIFDDQFSVERPDGSNFTLKIRSTKLEDSAMYFCASSAPGQKKISYEQYFGPGTRLTVT.

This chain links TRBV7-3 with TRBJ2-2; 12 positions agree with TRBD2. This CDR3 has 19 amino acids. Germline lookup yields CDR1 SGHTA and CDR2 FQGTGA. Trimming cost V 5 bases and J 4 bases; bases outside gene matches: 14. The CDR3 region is CASSLLPGLAGLGTGELFF. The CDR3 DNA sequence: TGTGCCAGCAGCCTACTACCCGGACTAGCGGGACTCGGCACCGGGGAGCTGTTTTTT.

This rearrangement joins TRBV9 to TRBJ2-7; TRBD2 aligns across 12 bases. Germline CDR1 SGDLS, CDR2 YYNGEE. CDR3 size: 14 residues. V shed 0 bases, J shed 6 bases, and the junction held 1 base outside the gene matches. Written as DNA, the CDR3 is TGTGCCAGCAGCGTAGAACTAGCGGGAGGCGAGCAGTACTTC. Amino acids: CASSVELAGGEQYF.

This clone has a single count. The CDR3 reads CASSSHGQLNTEAFF. For the CDR3, the DNA is TGTGCCAGCAGTTCCCACGGACAGCTTAACACTGAAGCTTTCTTT. The chain is built from TRBV6-6 and TRBJ1-1, with a weak D call TRBD1 (6 bases). V was pared by 4 bases and J by 2 bases, with 14 bases between. CDR3 length: 15 residues. CDR1 MNHNY and CDR2 SVGAGI come from the germline V gene (reference sequence).

The CDR3 DNA reads TGTGCCAGCAGTGTTGCAGGGTCTAGGCATGAAAAACTGTTTTTT. It translates to CASSVAGSRHEKLFF. This sequence joins TRBV6-5 and TRBJ1-4, with TRBD1 as a possible D gene (5 bases). The germline V gene has CDR1 MNHEY and CDR2 SVGAGI. The length of the CDR3 is 15 residues. V gave up 5 bases and J gave up 6 bases, with 16 bases separating them.